This T cell receptor (beta chain) was documented in a study of T-cell memory formation after mild COVID-19. Findings and caveats of the study: CD4+ contracting clones lay mainly in CM and EM, CD8+ ones in EMRA.

TCRdb itself ran the 5' RACE reads through MiXCR, one entry per CDR3 protein. This table has 40,000 to 55,000 distinct CDR3 sequences, roughly 12% appearing once. In its sample, this clonotype was seen a few times. The target antigen is unknown. V was shortened by 5 bases and J by 0 bases, with 14 bases between the two germline ends. Per the germline V gene, CDR1 is SGHTA and CDR2 is FQGNSA. The CDR3 has 16 residues. V gene TRBV7-2 combines with J gene TRBJ1-3; TRBD1 is a possible D gene (5 bases). The sequenced sample was PBMCs or a T cell subset sorted from them (not recorded which). This TCR was recovered from a man aged 18 to 30 who had mild COVID-19 (a few samples of this study predate the infection). Cell type and time point are not known. CDR3 nucleotides: TGTGCCAGCAGCCCTGGGACGGCGATCTCTGGAAACACCATATATTTT. This sequence encodes CASSPGTAISGNTIYF.